The 10 T cell receptor beta chains listed next were all sequenced from one sample in a study of blood T cells in healthy people across ages. Through a sample-barcoded 5' primer and a J-beta primer mix, a second PCR was run for roughly 6 to 11 cycles. Using its own MiXCR run on the 5' RACE reads, TCRdb lists one record per CDR3 protein. The sample includes just under 750,000 distinct CDR3 sequences, 20% to 25% of them seen just once. The sequenced sample was blood. Receptors were obtained from a man aged 65 to 85 in good health.

This clonotype was recorded a few times. This chain links TRBV29-1 with TRBJ2-3; TRBD2 agrees at 8 bases. CDR1 and CDR2 from the germline V gene are SQVTM and ANQGSEA. After removal of 3 bases from V and 9 bases from J, the junction contained 5 bases not matched to a gene. The length of the CDR3 is 12 residues. CDR3 DNA: TGCAGCGTTGAGAGCGGGGGTTCAACGCAGTATTTT. Translated: CSVESGGSTQYF.

The V and J genes are TRBV6-5 and TRBJ2-7, with TRBD1 matching 7 bases. V lost 7 bases, J lost 2 bases, and 8 bases stayed unmatched. The CDR3 consists of 14 residues. Germline V gives CDR1 MNHEY, CDR2 SVGAGI. The CDR3 region has the DNA TGTGCCAGCAAACCGGGACAGATAGCCTACGAGCAGTACTTC. Translation: CASKPGQIAYEQYF.

The V gene is TRBV7-9, the J gene TRBJ2-6; 7 bases fit TRBD1. Germline CDR1 SEHNR, CDR2 FQNEAQ (reference sequence). The CDR3 has 16 residues. Trimming removed 5 bases from V and 0 bases from J; junction bases left unmatched: 4. The chain's CDR3 is CASSPPGGSGANVLTF. The CDR3, as DNA: TGTGCCAGCAGCCCCCCAGGGGGCTCTGGGGCCAACGTCCTGACTTTC.

The rearrangement uses TRBV20-1 and TRBJ1-4; D ambiguous. The ends were cut back, 4 bases at V and 8 bases at J, with 8 bases in the middle. The CDR3 consists of 11 residues. The germline V gene encodes CDR1 DFQATT and CDR2 SNEGSKA (reference sequence). CDR3 sequence reads: CSAKKTEKLFF. The CDR3 DNA reads TGCAGTGCTAAAAAGACAGAAAAACTGTTTTTT.

The gene calls are TRBV5-1 and TRBJ2-3, with TRBD2 identical over 7 bases. The germline V gene has CDR1 SGHRS and CDR2 YFSETQ. J gave up 6 bases and V 0 bases, and 7 bases lay outside the gene matches. CDR3 length equals 15 residues. CDR3 coding DNA: TGCGCCAGCAGCTTGGTTGCGGGGGAGGGGGATACGCAGTATTTT. It translates to CASSLVAGEGDTQYF.

This clonotype has just a few counts. The chain has TRBV21-1 and TRBJ2-1; the table names TRBD2, a call not compared with the DNA. The last part of the DNA fits TRBJ2-7 better; the J call may be wrong. TRBV21-1 counts as a pseudogene. This CDR3 spans 16 amino acids. The CDR3 nucleotides are TGTGCCAGCAGCAAAGCGAGAGGGGACTTGGACTACGAGCAGTACGTC. Protein: CASSKARGDLDYEQYV.

The chain employs TRBV9 and TRBJ2-2; 15 positions match TRBD2. V was clipped by 3 bases and J by 4 bases; unmatched bases: 1. The CDR3 runs 16 residues. Germline values: CDR1 SGDLS, CDR2 YYNGEE. This CDR3 is CASSGTSGRGTGELFF. CDR3 bases: TGTGCCAGCAGCGGGACTAGCGGGAGGGGCACCGGGGAGCTGTTTTTT. Variable domain in full (rest from reference TRBV9 and TRBJ2-2): DSGVTQTPKHLITATGQRVTLRCSPRSGDLSVYWYQQSLDQGLQFLIQYYNGEERAKGNILERFSAQQFPDLHSELNLSSLELGDSALYFCASSGTSGRGTGELFFGEGSRLTVL.

The chain joins TRBV7-3 to TRBJ2-1; a possible D gene is TRBD1 (5 bases). V was clipped by 2 bases and J by 9 bases, with 14 bases between them. The CDR3 sequence is 14 residues long. Germline CDR1 SGHTA, CDR2 FQGTGA. The DNA for the CDR3 is TGTGCCAGCAGCTTATTAGCAGGGAAGGGTGAGCAGTTCTTC. This translates into CASSLLAGKGEQFF.

This clonotype was recorded a few times. This rearrangement joins TRBV5-1 to TRBJ1-1; a weak D match, TRBD1 (6 bases). Germline-derived CDR1 and CDR2 are SGHRS and YFSETQ. This CDR3 has 14 amino acids. V shed 3 bases and J shed 6 bases, with 15 bases lying between them. The CDR3: CASSWTQGFSEAFF. As DNA, the CDR3 is TGCGCCAGCAGCTGGACACAGGGTTTTTCTGAAGCTTTCTTT.

V and J are TRBV6-1 and TRBJ1-2; D is undetermined. Germline CDR1 and CDR2: MNHNS and SASEGT. V dropped 1 base and J dropped 8 bases, with 11 bases sitting between them. The CDR3 length is 13 residues. CDR3 DNA sequence: TGTGCCAGCAGTGAAGGCCAGCAGTTCGGCTACACCTTC. This sequence encodes CASSEGQQFGYTF.